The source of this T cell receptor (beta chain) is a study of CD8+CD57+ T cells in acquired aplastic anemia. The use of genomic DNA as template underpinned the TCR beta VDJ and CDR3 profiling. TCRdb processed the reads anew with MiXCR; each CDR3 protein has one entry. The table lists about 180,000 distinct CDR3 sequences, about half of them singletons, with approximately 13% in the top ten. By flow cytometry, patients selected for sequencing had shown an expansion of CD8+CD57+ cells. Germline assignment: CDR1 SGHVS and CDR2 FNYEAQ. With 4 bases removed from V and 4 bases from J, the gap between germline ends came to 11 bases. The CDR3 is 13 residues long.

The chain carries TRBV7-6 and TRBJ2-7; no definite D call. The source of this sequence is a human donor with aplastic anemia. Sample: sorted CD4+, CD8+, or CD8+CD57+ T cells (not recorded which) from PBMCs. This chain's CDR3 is CASSWTDLYEQYF. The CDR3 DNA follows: TGTGCCAGCAGCTGGACGGATCTTTACGAGCAGTACTTC.